This T cell receptor beta chain appears in the sequencing data of a study of cytomegalovirus exposure and HLA in healthy donors. The wider study: As an earlier analysis found, around 200 million T cells yielded 100 million to 130 million unique TCR beta sequences.

The PCR was carried out with 60 Vbeta primers and 13 Jbeta primers. Sequencing used immunoSEQ multiplex PCR; TCRdb keeps in-frame clones, though not all of them. The table lists approximately 220,000 clones, approximately 82% of them singletons. Germline CDR1 is MDHEN and CDR2 is SYDVKM. The CDR3 loop spans 14 amino acids. Unmatched junction bases numbered 4, after V lost 0 bases and J lost 6 bases. The J gene is TRBJ1-2, the V gene TRBV28; 7 positions match TRBD1. Sequenced material: PBMCs. This receptor was taken from a young man in good health and CMV-seronegative. DNA for the CDR3: TGTGCCAGCAGTTTATGGAGGGGGCAGAATGGCTACACCTTC. Amino acid sequence: CASSLWRGQNGYTF.